This TCR beta chain originates from a study of breast tumors, draining lymph nodes, adjacent tissues. Breast cancer patients provided tissue from their axillary draining lymph nodes. This clonotype was counted many times. The antigen remains unidentified. General observations from the study: Data fit most tumor T cells coming from lymph node, expanding in tumor. Tumor and nontumor repertoires were significantly more similar in luminal-like than in basal-like breast cancer.

TCRdb re-called the multiplex PCR reads through MiXCR, storing one row per CDR3 protein. The table includes about 180,000 distinct CDR3 sequences, approximately 30% detected once. Sequencing was done on a sample of axillary lymph node tissue. This TCR was sampled from a female donor with breast cancer. Some clones in this sample may be carry-over from other donors' samples.

This chain's CDR3 is CAWSVRAANNSPLHF. In DNA, the CDR3 is TGTGCCTGGAGTGTACGGGCCGCTAATAATTCACCCCTCCACTTT. This sequence joins TRBV30 and TRBJ1-6; no definite D call. V gave up 0 bases and J gave up 5 bases, with 11 bases separating them. This CDR3 is built from 15 residues. From germline, CDR1 is GTSNPN and CDR2 SVGIG (reference sequence).